This TCR beta chain is drawn from a study of cytomegalovirus exposure and HLA in healthy donors. Study-wide results and limits: Later analysis associated a missense DCLRE1C variant with TCR beta V- and J-gene trimming.

PCR employed 60 Vbeta and 13 Jbeta primers. Here immunoSEQ multiplex PCR was the method, and the copy in TCRdb shows in-frame clones only, minus some. The repertoire includes under 200,000 clones, roughly three quarters of them detected once, and 2% to 2.5% sits in the top ten. With respect to this clone: Antigen unknown.

Germline-derived CDR1 and CDR2 are SGHTS and YDEGEE. Trimming removed 3 bases from V and 0 bases from J, with 9 bases in between. The CDR3 covers 14 residues. This receptor was taken from a woman aged 45-60 years in good health and CMV-seronegative. The material sequenced was PBMCs. The rearrangement joins TRBV5-8 to TRBJ1-1, with unresolved D. CDR3 in DNA: TGTGCCAGCAGCTCGCGGTCAGTGAACACTGAAGCTTTCTTT. Protein product: CASSSRSVNTEAFF.